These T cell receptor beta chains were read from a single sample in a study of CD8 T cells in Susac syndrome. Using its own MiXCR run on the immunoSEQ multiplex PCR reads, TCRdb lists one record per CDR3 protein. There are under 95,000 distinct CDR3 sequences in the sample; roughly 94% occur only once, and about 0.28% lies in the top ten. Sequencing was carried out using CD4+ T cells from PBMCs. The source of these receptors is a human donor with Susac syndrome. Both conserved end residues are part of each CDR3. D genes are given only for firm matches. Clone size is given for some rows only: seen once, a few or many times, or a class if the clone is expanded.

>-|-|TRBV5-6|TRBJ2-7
CASSLSAVRRRQYF
TGTGCCAGCAGCTTAAGTGCTGTCCGGAGGCGGCAGTACTTC
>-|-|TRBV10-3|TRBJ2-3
CAIRGVDTDTQYF
TGTGCCATCCGAGGGGTGGACACAGATACGCAGTATTTT
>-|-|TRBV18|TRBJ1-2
CASSSGPPPDYGYTF
TGTGCCAGCTCGTCCGGTCCTCCACCAGACTATGGCTACACCTTC
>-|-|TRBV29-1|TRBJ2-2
CSVDKSSTGELFF
TGCAGCGTTGATAAGTCATCCACCGGGGAGCTGTTTTTT
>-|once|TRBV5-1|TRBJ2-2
CASSSGGGEGELFF
TGCGCCAGCAGCTCGGGCGGTGGTGAGGGGGAGCTGTTTTTT
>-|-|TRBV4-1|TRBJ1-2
CASQTGSNGYTF
TGCGCCAGCCAAACAGGGTCTAATGGCTACACCTTC
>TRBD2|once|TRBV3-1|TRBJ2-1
CASSYKLASEQFF
TGTGCCAGCAGCTATAAACTAGCGAGTGAGCAGTTCTTC
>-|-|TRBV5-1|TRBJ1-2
CASSHKGQGPSNYGYTF
TGCGCCAGCAGCCACAAGGGCCAGGGCCCATCAAACTATGGCTACACCTTC
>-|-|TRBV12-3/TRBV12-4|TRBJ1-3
CASSLGGGNTIYF
TGTGCCAGCAGTTTGGGGGGTGGAAACACCATATATTTT
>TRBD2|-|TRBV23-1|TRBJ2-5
CASSQPSGGETQYF
TGCGCCAGCAGTCAACCTAGCGGGGGAGAGACCCAGTACTTC
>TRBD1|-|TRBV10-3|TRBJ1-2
CATALDRAGGYTF
TGTGCCACCGCTCTGGACAGGGCGGGTGGCTACACCTTC
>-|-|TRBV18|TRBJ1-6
CASSPLGENSPLHF
TGTGCCAGCTCCCCCTTGGGAGAAAATTCACCCCTCCACTTT
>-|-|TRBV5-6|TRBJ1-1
CASSPKGMNTEAFF
TGTGCCAGCAGCCCCAAGGGGATGAACACTGAAGCTTTCTTT
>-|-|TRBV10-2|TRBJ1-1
CASRPETRAEAFF
TGCGCCAGCAGACCGGAGACAAGGGCTGAAGCTTTCTTT
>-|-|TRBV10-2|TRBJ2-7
CASSESGGVSSYEQYF
TGCGCCAGCAGTGAGTCGGGGGGCGTGAGCTCCTACGAGCAGTACTTC
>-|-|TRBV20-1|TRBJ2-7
CSARWVRSSYEQYF
TGCAGTGCTAGATGGGTTAGGAGCTCCTACGAGCAGTACTTC
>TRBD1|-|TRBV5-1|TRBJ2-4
CASSLVGQGRGNIQYF
TGCGCCAGCAGCTTGGTGGGACAGGGGAGAGGAAACATTCAGTACTTC
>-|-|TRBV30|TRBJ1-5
CAWSREGNQPQHF
TGTGCCTGGAGTAGGGAGGGCAATCAGCCCCAGCATTTT
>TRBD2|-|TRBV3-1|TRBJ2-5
CASSQVASGGQETQHF
TGTGCCAGCAGCCAAGTGGCTAGCGGGGGTCAAGAGACCCAGCACTTC
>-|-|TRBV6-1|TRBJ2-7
CASSGSSFYEQYF
TGTGCCAGCAGCGGCTCCTCCTTCTACGAGCAGTACTTC
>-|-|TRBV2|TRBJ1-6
CASSQDRGYSPLHF
TGTGCCAGCAGTCAAGACAGAGGCTATTCACCCCTCCACTTT
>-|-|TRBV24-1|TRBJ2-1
CATRRGGSNEQFF
TGTGCCACCAGGCGAGGGGGGTCCAATGAGCAGTTCTTC
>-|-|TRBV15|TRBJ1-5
CATSRADQPQHF
TGTGCCACCAGCAGAGCCGATCAGCCCCAGCATTTT
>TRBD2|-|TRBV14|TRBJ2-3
CASSRGGGFRTDTQYF
TGTGCCAGCAGCCGCGGCGGGGGTTTCCGGACAGATACGCAGTATTTT
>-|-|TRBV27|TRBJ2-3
CASSLISTDTQYF
TGTGCCAGCAGTTTAATTTCGACAGATACGCAGTATTTT
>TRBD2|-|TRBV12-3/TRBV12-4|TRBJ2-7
CASSLTSGAYEQYF
TGTGCCAGCAGTTTAACTAGCGGGGCATACGAGCAGTACTTC
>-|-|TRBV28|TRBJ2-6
CASRGDNVLTF
TGTGCCAGCAGAGGTGACAACGTCCTGACTTTC
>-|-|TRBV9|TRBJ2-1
CASSSDGISYNEQFF
TGTGCCAGCAGCTCCGACGGTATCTCCTACAATGAGCAGTTCTTC
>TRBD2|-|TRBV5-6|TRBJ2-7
CASSSLSGVEQYF
TGTGCCAGCAGCTCACTAAGCGGGGTCGAGCAGTACTTC
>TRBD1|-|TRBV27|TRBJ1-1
CASGPSGGFRTEAFF
TGTGCCAGCGGACCCTCAGGGGGCTTTCGGACTGAAGCTTTCTTT
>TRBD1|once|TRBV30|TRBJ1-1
CAWSPLPGQGARNTEAFF
TGTGCCTGGAGCCCTCTCCCGGGACAGGGGGCTCGTAACACTGAAGCTTTCTTT
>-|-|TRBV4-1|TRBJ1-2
CASSPGGKGYGYTF
TGCGCCAGCAGCCCGGGGGGAAAGGGTTATGGCTACACCTTC
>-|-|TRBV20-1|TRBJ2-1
CSASPNEQFF
TGCAGTGCTTCCCCAAATGAGCAGTTCTTC
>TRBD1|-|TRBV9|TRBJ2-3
CASSVTGYTDTQYF
TGTGCCAGCAGCGTGACAGGGTACACAGATACGCAGTATTTT